The 11 T cell receptor beta chains presented below share a single source sample, sequenced in a study of cytomegalovirus exposure and HLA in healthy donors. The PCR made use of 60 Vbeta and 13 Jbeta primers. Repertoires were generated with immunoSEQ multiplex PCR, while TCRdb's copy carries only in-frame clones and drops some. Here the sample spans about 130,000 clones, over 60% being singletons. Sequencing was done on a sample of PBMCs. Receptor source: a human donor in good health.

V usage is TRBV9 and J usage is TRBJ1-4; D not resolved. Trimming stripped 0 bases from V and 2 bases from J, with 14 bases between. Germline lookup yields CDR1 SGDLS and CDR2 YYNGEE. This CDR3 is built from 17 residues. CDR3 loop: CASSVAVGSMTNEKLFF. Written as DNA, the CDR3 is TGTGCCAGCAGCGTAGCGGTGGGGAGCATGACTAATGAAAAACTGTTTTTT.

The gene calls are TRBV7-2 and TRBJ2-7; weak D call: TRBD1 (6 bases). CDR3 size: 14 residues. V lost 2 bases and J 4 bases, leaving 12 bases between the germline ends. Germline CDR1 is SGHTA and CDR2 is FQGNSA. The CDR3: CASSLYGRGYEQYF. The CDR3 DNA sequence: TGTGCCAGCAGCTTATACGGCAGGGGTTACGAGCAGTACTTC.

The J gene is TRBJ2-7, the V gene TRBV10-1, with 11 bases identical to TRBD1. The CDR3 has 18 residues. V lost 8 bases to trimming and J lost 9 bases; unmatched junction nucleotides: 24. The germline CDR1 and CDR2 sequences are WNHNN and SYGVQD (reference sequence). CDR3 nucleotide sequence: TGCGCCAGCCCAATTGGGGACCTAGGACAGGGGGCGATTAATGGGCAGTACTTC. This translates into CASPIGDLGQGAINGQYF.

Many counts were recorded for this clone. The chain recombines TRBV25-1 with TRBJ1-1; 7 bases line up with TRBD1. This CDR3 contains 15 residues. The ends lost 3 bases at V and 1 base at J; junction bases unmatched: 5. Germline lookup yields CDR1 MGHDK and CDR2 SYGVNS. The DNA for the CDR3 is TGTGCCAGCAGTGACTACAGGGGAAAGAACACTGAAGCTTTCTTT. Translated, it gives CASSDYRGKNTEAFF.

The count of this clone is one. The chain links TRBV28 to TRBJ2-3; 7 bases fit TRBD2. This CDR3 region has 15 residues. Trimming cost V 7 bases and J 0 bases; bases outside gene matches: 7. Germline assignment: CDR1 MDHEN and CDR2 SYDVKM. The CDR3 DNA sequence: TGTGCCAGCATAAAGCGGGACCCTAGCACAGATACGCAGTATTTT. Protein product: CASIKRDPSTDTQYF. The full variable domain, in which reference TRBV28 and TRBJ2-3 provide the parts outside the CDR3, is DVKVTQSSRYLVKRTGEKVFLECVQDMDHENMFWYRQDPGLGLRLIYFSYDVKMKEKGDIPEGYSVSREKKERFSLILESASTNQTSMYLCASIKRDPSTDTQYFGPGTRLTVL.

The chain combines TRBV4-3 with TRBJ2-3; possible D gene TRBD1, 6 bases. This CDR3 spans 15 amino acids. Trimming removed 2 bases from V and 2 bases from J, with 11 bases in between. In germline, CDR1 is LGHNA, CDR2 YSLEER. CDR3 protein: CASSQSDRFTDTQYF. In nucleotides, the CDR3 is TGCGCCAGCAGCCAATCTGACAGGTTCACAGATACGCAGTATTTT.

This clone was observed a handful of times. The chain recombines TRBV7-2 with TRBJ1-5, with TRBD1 as a possible D gene (6 bases). Trimming removed 5 bases from V and 7 bases from J, with 18 bases in between. Per germline, CDR1 SGHTA and CDR2 FQGNSA. The CDR3 sequence is 15 residues long. In DNA, the CDR3 is TGTGCCAGCAGCCGGGAGGGGGGTTCTGGACAGCCCCAGCATTTT. Its translation is CASSREGGSGQPQHF.

This rearrangement joins TRBV30 to TRBJ1-1; 7 nucleotides align to TRBD1. Germline values: CDR1 GTSNPN, CDR2 SVGIG (reference sequence). After removal of 2 bases from V and 0 bases from J, the junction contained 6 bases not matched to a gene. The CDR3 length is 15 residues. This CDR3 is CAWSPGGPMNTEAFF. As DNA, the CDR3 is TGTGCCTGGAGTCCAGGGGGTCCAATGAACACTGAAGCTTTCTTT.

This rearrangement joins TRBV7-2 to TRBJ2-5, with D possibly TRBD1 on 6 matching bases. V was clipped by 3 bases and J by 1 base, with 12 bases between them. Germline CDR1 reads SGHTA; CDR2 reads FQGNSA. The CDR3 is made up of 15 amino acids. Written as DNA, the CDR3 is TGTGCCAGCAGCTTGACCGGGACAACCCAAGAGACCCAGTACTTC. Protein: CASSLTGTTQETQYF.

This clone appeared a single time. Its ends do not fully match the called genes, so a read error is possible. The chain is built from TRBV6-1 and TRBJ1-2; D perhaps matches TRBD1 (6 bases). Germline V gene lookup returns CDR1 MNHNS and CDR2 SASEGT. This CDR3 region has 15 residues. CDR3 sequence reads: CASSEDRGDISGCTF. DNA for the CDR3: TGTGCCAGCAGTGAAGATCGGGGGGACATTTCTGGCTGCACCTTC.

This chain connects TRBV11-2 to TRBJ2-7; 8 nucleotides match TRBD1. The CDR3 is 14 amino acids. Germline V gene sequence: CDR1 SGHAT, CDR2 FQNNGV. Losses at the gene ends were 5 bases for V and 7 bases for J; bases not matched to a gene: 10. For the CDR3, the DNA is TGTGCCAGCAGCCATGGGACAGGTCCAGGGGAGCAGTACTTC. This translates into CASSHGTGPGEQYF.